The text below deals with one TCR beta chain. The record originates from a study of blood T cell repertoires in COVID-19. Whole-study context: Samples came from the United States, Italy and Spain, spanning acute and convalescent COVID-19.

The CDR3 spans 15 residues. The ends were cut back, 5 bases at V and 3 bases at J, with 16 bases in the middle. Per the germline V gene, CDR1 is SGHTA and CDR2 is FQGTGA. TCRdb keeps only in-frame clones here, not all; method: immunoSEQ multiplex PCR. Among about 59,000 clones listed, roughly four fifths were seen once. V usage is TRBV7-3 and J usage is TRBJ1-2; D is possibly TRBD1 (5 bases). The receptor was isolated from a human donor in a cohort sampled during active COVID-19. Sequenced sample: peripheral blood. The CDR3 spells CASSLSGVVDYGYTF. The CDR3 nucleotides are TGTGCCAGCAGCCTTTCGGGGGTGGTCGACTATGGCTACACCTTC.